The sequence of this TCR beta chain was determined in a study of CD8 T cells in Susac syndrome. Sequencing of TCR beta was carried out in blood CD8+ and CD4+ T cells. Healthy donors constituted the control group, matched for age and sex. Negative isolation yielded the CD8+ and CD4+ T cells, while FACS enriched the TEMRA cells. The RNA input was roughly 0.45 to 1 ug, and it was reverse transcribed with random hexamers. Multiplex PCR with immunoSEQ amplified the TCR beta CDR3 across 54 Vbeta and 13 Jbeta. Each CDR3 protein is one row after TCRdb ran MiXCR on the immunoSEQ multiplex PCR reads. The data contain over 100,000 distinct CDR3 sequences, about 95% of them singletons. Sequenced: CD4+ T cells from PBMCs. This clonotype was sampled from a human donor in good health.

For the CDR3, the DNA is TGTGCCAGCAGCCAGGCCGAGACAGGTTCGGGTTCGGATACGCAGTATTTT. This sequence encodes CASSQAETGSGSDTQYF. V usage is TRBV4-2 and J usage is TRBJ2-3, with D tentatively TRBD1 (6 bases). The CDR3 spans 17 residues. The ends were cut back, 3 bases at V and 6 bases at J, with 22 bases in the middle. Germline loops: CDR1 LGHNA, CDR2 YNFKEQ.